Following are 22 T cell receptor beta chains from one sample sequenced in a study of shared clonotypes between healthy human individuals. TCRdb keeps only in-frame clones here, not all; method: immunoSEQ multiplex PCR. Of some 320,000 clones listed, around 87% are singletons. Sequenced material: memory CD8+ T cells sorted from blood. The subset denotes: CD45RO+ cells pooled with CCR7-negative TemRA cells. The receptors originated from a young man in good health.

This chain joins TRBV27 and TRBJ2-7; 12 bases align to TRBD2. The CDR3 loop spans 14 amino acids. CDR1 is MNHEY and CDR2 is SMNVEV in the germline V gene (reference sequence). CDR3 region: CSSGTSGLSYEQYF. The CDR3 nucleotides are TGTTCATCCGGGACTAGCGGGCTTTCCTACGAGCAGTACTTC.

The chain has TRBV30 and TRBJ1-5, with TRBD1 matching over 11 bases. Germline-derived CDR1 and CDR2 are GTSNPN and SVGIG (reference sequence). This CDR3 region has 15 residues. Unmatched junction bases numbered 9, after V lost 4 bases and J lost 7 bases. The CDR3 sequence is CAWNPGQGARQPQHF. The CDR3, as DNA: TGTGCCTGGAATCCCGGACAGGGGGCTAGGCAGCCCCAGCATTTT.

The rearrangement uses TRBV9 and TRBJ2-1; D is unresolved. The CDR3 runs to 13 residues. Germline V lookup: CDR1 SGDLS, CDR2 YYNGEE. V gave up 5 bases and J gave up 6 bases, with 12 bases separating them. The CDR3 nucleotides are TGTGCCAGCAGTGGAGAAAGAAGCAATGAGCAGTTCTTC. Translated, it gives CASSGERSNEQFF.

The rearrangement links TRBV6-1 to TRBJ2-1; TRBD1 might be the D (6 bases). Looked up from germline, CDR1 is MNHNS and CDR2 is SASEGT. The V end lost 6 bases, the J end lost 8 bases, and 17 bases lay between the germline ends. This CDR3 contains 14 residues. The chain's CDR3 is CASSSGHGNDEQFF. The DNA of the CDR3 is TGTGCCAGCAGCTCGGGACACGGAAACGATGAGCAGTTCTTC.

J is TRBJ1-3 and V is TRBV4-1; D perhaps matches TRBD1 (5 bases). This CDR3 has 18 amino acids. V lost 2 bases and J lost 7, with 24 bases in between. The germline V gene has CDR1 MGHRA and CDR2 YSYEKL. The CDR3 coding sequence is TGCGCCAGCAGCCAAAATCAGGGAGGGTCTCACGGTGGGAACACCATATATTTT. Amino acid sequence: CASSQNQGGSHGGNTIYF.

The chain joins TRBV6-4 to TRBJ1-1; D unclear. This CDR3 is 14 amino acids long. Per germline, CDR1 MRHNA and CDR2 SNTAGT. V gave up 0 bases and J gave up 4 bases, with 9 bases separating them. In nucleotides, the CDR3 is TGTGCCAGCAGTGACTCGGCCAGAAGCACTGAAGCTTTCTTT. This gives the protein CASSDSARSTEAFF.

The chain is built from TRBV2 and TRBJ1-3; no definite D call. The V and J ends lost 10 bases and 4 bases respectively, with 23 bases between them. The germline V gene encodes CDR1 SNHLY and CDR2 FYNNEI. The CDR3 spans 16 residues. The DNA of the CDR3 is TGTGCCACCGGCCTTTACAGTATCCTCCGAGGAAACACCATATATTTT. It translates to CATGLYSILRGNTIYF. The full variable domain, rest sourced from reference TRBV2 and TRBJ1-3, is EPEVTQTPSHQVTQMGQEVILRCVPISNHLYFYWYRQILGQKVEFLVSFYNNEISEKSEIFDDQFSVERPDGSNFTLKIRSTKLEDSAMYFCATGLYSILRGNTIYFGEGSWLTVV.

As to this clone: In the same sample, other DNA sequences code for this CDR3. The chain links TRBV27 to TRBJ2-7; tentatively, D is TRBD2 (5 bases). Trimming left V 5 bases short and J 2 bases short, with 10 bases between. Germline V lookup: CDR1 MNHEY, CDR2 SMNVEV (reference sequence). The CDR3 extends over 13 amino acids. The DNA of the CDR3 is TGTGCCAGCAGTCCCGGACTGACCTACGAGCAGTACTTC. Translated, it gives CASSPGLTYEQYF.

A single count supports this clone. The same CDR3 can be traced to other DNA sequences in this sample. This sequence joins TRBV5-1 and TRBJ1-1; TRBD1 might be the D (5 bases). CDR1 is SGHRS and CDR2 is YFSETQ in the germline V gene. V lost 0 bases, J lost 2 bases, and 8 bases lay in between. The CDR3 has 14 residues. The CDR3 coding sequence is TGCGCCAGCAGCTTGGGCGGGGGAAACACTGAAGCTTTCTTT. Protein sequence: CASSLGGGNTEAFF.

The chain is built from TRBV7-9 and TRBJ2-7; 8 bases are shared with TRBD1. With V trimmed by 4 bases and J by 2 bases, 7 bases remained unmatched. CDR3 length: 15 amino acids. Germline CDR1 SEHNR, CDR2 FQNEAQ (reference sequence). The CDR3 nucleotides read TGTGCCAGCAGCTCAACGACAGGGGCGGCCTACGAGCAGTACTTC. Protein sequence: CASSSTTGAAYEQYF.

This clone was counted once. The J gene is TRBJ1-1, the V gene TRBV2; the match to TRBD1 covers 7 bases. Germline trimming cut 5 bases from V and 3 bases from J; bases unmatched to any gene: 6. The CDR3 consists of 14 residues. The germline CDR1 and CDR2 sequences are SNHLY and FYNNEI. In DNA, the CDR3 is TGTGCCAGCAGTCCCCAAGACAGGGACACTGAAGCTTTCTTT. Translated, it gives CASSPQDRDTEAFF.

In this sample, this clone turned up once. The V call is TRBV5-4, the J call TRBJ1-1; tentatively, D is TRBD1 (6 bases). Germline V gene lookup returns CDR1 SGHNT and CDR2 YYREEE (reference sequence). The CDR3 loop spans 18 amino acids. The V gene lost 4 bases and the J gene lost 0 bases, with 22 bases spanning the gap. CDR3 in DNA: TGTGCCAGCAGCCTTGCCTGGGACCTTACAGGGTTGAACACTGAAGCTTTCTTT. Translation gives CASSLAWDLTGLNTEAFF.

The chain carries TRBV12-1 and TRBJ2-7; the table's D call, TRBD2, was not checked against the DNA. TRBV12-1 is a listed pseudogene. This CDR3 spans 16 amino acids. The CDR3 DNA follows: TGTGCCAGCAGCTGCGCACGACTAGCGGGAAACGAAGAGCAGTACTTC. Its protein is CASSCARLAGNEEQYF.

The chain employs TRBV7-9 and TRBJ2-3; 11 nucleotides line up with TRBD2. The CDR3 loop spans 16 amino acids. V gave up 7 bases and J gave up 3 bases; unmatched junction bases: 9. The V gene's germline CDR1 is SEHNR and CDR2 FQNEAQ (reference sequence). The CDR3 here is CASTHPGTSGTDTQYF. In DNA, the CDR3 is TGTGCCAGCACCCACCCCGGGACTAGCGGAACAGATACGCAGTATTTT.

This chain links TRBV7-9 with TRBJ1-1; D gene ambiguous. The germline V gene has CDR1 SEHNR and CDR2 FQNEAQ (reference sequence). This CDR3 has 16 residues. The V end was cut by 5 bases, the J end by 1 base, with 17 bases between. CDR3 coding DNA: TGTGCCAGCAGCCCTCCGTTCTTGGGGTGGAACACTGAAGCTTTCTTT. Translation: CASSPPFLGWNTEAFF.

CDR3 in DNA: TGTGCCAGTAGTATCAGGGGGAGCTCCTACAATGAGCAGTTCTTC. Amino acids: CASSIRGSSYNEQFF. The V and J genes are TRBV19 and TRBJ2-1; 7 bases line up with TRBD1. The CDR3 runs to 15 residues. With V trimmed by 3 bases and J by 0 bases, 2 bases remained unmatched. Germline CDR1 and CDR2: LNHDA and SQIVND (reference sequence).

This chain uses TRBV6-1 with TRBJ2-7; tentatively, D is TRBD1 (7 bases). Trimming shortened V by 2 bases and J by 7 bases, and 18 bases separated the two germline ends. Germline V CDR1 and CDR2: MNHNS, SASEGT. The CDR3 sequence is 15 residues long. CDR3 nucleotides: TGTGCCAGCAGTGAAACGAGAGGGGGCGCGGGGGAGCAGTACTTC. As protein: CASSETRGGAGEQYF.

Concerning this clone: A junction end diverges from the germline sequence, so it may reflect a read error. V gene TRBV10-3 combines with J gene TRBJ2-7, with 7 bases lining up with TRBD2. The CDR3 is made up of 15 amino acids. Germline V gene data show CDR1 as ENHRY and CDR2 as SYGVKD. The CDR3: CAISESGRERGVWGF. CDR3 in DNA: TGTGCCATCAGTGAGTCTGGACGGGAGCGGGGCGTGTGGGGCTTC.

The table lists this clone with a count of one. An end of the junction does not agree with germline; a read error may underlie this. V gene TRBV9 combines with J gene TRBJ2-7, with TRBD1 as a possible D gene (5 bases). The CDR3 sequence is 14 residues long. Germline V gene data show CDR1 as SGDLS and CDR2 as YYNGEE. The CDR3 reads CASTVGVGAYEQYF. In DNA, the CDR3 is TGTGCCAGCACCGTAGGGGTAGGAGCCTACGAGCAGTACTTC.

The V gene is TRBV5-1, the J gene TRBJ1-2, with 10 bases that match TRBD1. Germline CDR1 and CDR2: SGHRS and YFSETQ. CDR3 size: 18 residues. Unmatched junction bases numbered 15, after V lost 3 bases and J lost 4 bases. CDR3 sequence: CASSWYSPGQGMGYGYTF. The CDR3 coding sequence is TGCGCCAGCAGCTGGTACTCACCGGGACAGGGGATGGGCTATGGCTACACCTTC.

This clone came up a few times. The rearrangement joins TRBV30 to TRBJ2-7; 7 nucleotides align to TRBD1. The CDR3 contains 14 residues. Germline V gene data show CDR1 as GTSNPN and CDR2 as SVGIG (reference sequence). After removal of 0 bases from V and 3 bases from J, the junction contained 5 bases not matched to a gene. CDR3 region: CAWSVGQKSYEQYF. The CDR3 DNA reads TGTGCCTGGAGTGTGGGACAGAAAAGCTACGAGCAGTACTTC.

This rearrangement joins TRBV5-1 to TRBJ2-7; D gene ambiguous. Per the germline V gene, CDR1 is SGHRS and CDR2 is YFSETQ. Deletions cut 2 bases from V and 7 bases from J, with 16 bases between. There are 14 residues in the CDR3. The CDR3: CASSFTIPVGEQYF. The DNA of the CDR3 is TGCGCCAGCAGCTTCACGATCCCGGTGGGAGAGCAGTACTTC.